These 5 T cell receptor beta chains share one sample of origin, sequenced in a study of T cell responses to AZD1222 COVID-19 vaccine. Assay used: immunoSEQ multiplex PCR; TCRdb lists only in-frame clones, some missing. The sample has roughly 54,000 clones, 80% to 90% seen once. The starting material was peripheral blood, obtained 28 days after the second AZD1222 dose. The receptors here all came from an adult who received the AZD1222 COVID-19 vaccine.

The gene calls are TRBV4-1 and TRBJ2-1; tentatively, D is TRBD2 (7 bases). Germline V lookup: CDR1 MGHRA, CDR2 YSYEKL. This CDR3 spans 15 amino acids. V was trimmed by 3 bases and J by 7 bases, leaving 16 bases between them. CDR3 sequence reads: CASSHGRRGGNEQFF. CDR3 coding DNA: TGCGCCAGCAGCCACGGTCGCAGGGGAGGGAATGAGCAGTTCTTC.

This chain joins TRBV2 and TRBJ1-2; no definite D call. The CDR3 contains 13 residues. Germline loops: CDR1 SNHLY, CDR2 FYNNEI. The germline V and J ends were trimmed by 7 bases and 3 bases, with 12 bases remaining between them. The CDR3 DNA follows: TGTGCCAGCAAGATGGGCAGTCACTATGGCTACACCTTC. This codes for CASKMGSHYGYTF.

V and J are TRBV19 and TRBJ1-5; 9 bases align to TRBD1. The V segment lost 3 bases and the J segment 3 bases; nucleotides outside the gene matches: 3. The CDR3 runs to 15 residues. CDR1 is LNHDA, CDR2 SQIVND, per germline (reference sequence). CDR3 residues: CASSMGTGNNQPQHF. As DNA, the CDR3 is TGTGCCAGTAGTATGGGGACAGGGAACAATCAGCCCCAGCATTTT.

This clone was counted once. The chain employs TRBV27 and TRBJ2-7; TRBD1 might be the D (6 bases). Trimming took 3 bases from V and 6 from J, leaving 12 bases between them. Per the germline V gene, CDR1 is MNHEY and CDR2 is SMNVEV (reference sequence). The CDR3 totals 13 residues. CDR3 sequence: CASSLLQGAEQYF. CDR3 bases: TGTGCCAGCAGTTTGTTACAGGGAGCCGAGCAGTACTTC.

V and J are TRBV21-1 and TRBJ2-7; the D call in the table, TRBD1, was not verified against the DNA. TRBV21-1 is given as a pseudogene. CDR3 length: 13 amino acids. CDR3 region: CASSKQGAHEQYF. The CDR3 DNA is TGTGCCAGCAGCAAACAGGGGGCCCACGAGCAGTACTTC.